Below, one TCR beta chain is given with its context. The data were obtained in a study of blood T cell repertoires in COVID-19. Across the whole study: The cDNA or gDNA used as material had been derived from T cells, B-cell-depleted T cells, or PBMCs.

Across roughly 25 US areas, participants ranged in age from 18 to 89 years. Cohort assignment relied on participant-reported clinical history. The study counted Cohort 3 donors as recovered given two negative PCRs, clearance, or symptom resolution. Sequencing was performed with immunoSEQ multiplex PCR; in TCRdb, only in-frame clones are kept and a portion is missing. The repertoire holds a few hundred thousand clones, with roughly nine tenths as singletons. Germline V gives CDR1 KGHSH, CDR2 LQKENI. The CDR3 contains 14 residues. Trimming left V 6 bases short and J 7 bases short, with 16 bases between.

This clonotype was obtained from a woman in her 30s who had recovered from COVID-19. The sample consisted of PBMCs or T cells enriched from blood (not recorded which). The V and J genes are TRBV18 and TRBJ1-5; weak D call: TRBD1 (5 bases). CDR3: CASSPDRALQPQHF. The CDR3 DNA follows: TGTGCCAGCTCCCCAGACAGAGCTCTCCAGCCCCAGCATTTT.